Shown below are 3 T cell receptor beta chains from a single sample sequenced in a study of cytomegalovirus exposure and HLA in healthy donors. PCR primers comprised 60 Vbeta and 13 Jbeta primers. The table came from immunoSEQ multiplex PCR; TCRdb's copy has only in-frame clones and leaves some out. In the table there are 180,000 or so clones, about 80% of which are singletons. Sequences were obtained from PBMCs. The receptors derive from a woman aged 25 to 39 in good health and CMV-seropositive.

This clone has a handful of counts. The V gene is TRBV19, the J gene TRBJ2-1, with TRBD1 identical over 7 bases. Germline CDR1 reads LNHDA; CDR2 reads SQIVND (reference sequence). This CDR3 comprises 15 residues. With 7 bases clipped from V and 1 base from J, the junction kept 7 bases outside the gene matches. CDR3 sequence (DNA): TGTGCCAGTAAAATAAGGGACAGTTCCTACAATGAGCAGTTCTTC. Its protein is CASKIRDSSYNEQFF.

The chain links TRBV5-1 to TRBJ2-2; TRBD1 matches 7 bases. The J segment lost 2 bases and the V segment lost 4 bases, leaving 8 bases of the junction unmatched. Per germline, CDR1 SGHRS and CDR2 YFSETQ. The CDR3 length is 16 residues. Here the CDR3 DNA reads TGCGCCAGCAGCATTTACGACAGGGTCAACACCGGGGAGCTGTTTTTT. The encoded protein is CASSIYDRVNTGELFF.

The chain joins TRBV6-6 to TRBJ2-5; D may be TRBD1 (6 bases). The CDR3 extends over 11 amino acids. Trimming pared 8 bases from V and 4 bases from J, leaving 8 bases between. Germline-derived CDR1 and CDR2 are MNHNY and SVGAGI (reference sequence). The CDR3 nucleotides read TGTGCCAGCTCGACAGGAGAGACCCAGTACTTC. It translates to CASSTGETQYF.